This T cell receptor (beta chain) was observed in a study of vaccination and CD4 T cells after COVID-19. The treatment: approximately 9-day PBMC culture with coronavirus spike peptide pools or control peptides (ViraFEST assay). TCRs were sequenced by ViraFEST after antigen-specific T cells had been expanded with peptide pools. Sequencing of the DNA from cultured CD4+ T cells was carried out with the Oncomine TCR Beta short-read assay. A single record per CDR3 protein comes from TCRdb applying MiXCR to the PCR reads. The data hold 2,700 or so distinct CDR3 sequences, with 25% to 30% observed a single time. Trimming removed 3 bases at V and 8 bases at J, with 10 bases between. In germline, CDR1 is MNHEY, CDR2 SVGAGI. The CDR3 covers 12 residues. Comments on this clonotype: Antigen specificity is unknown.

The chain recombines TRBV6-5 with TRBJ1-1; a possible D gene is TRBD1 (5 bases). The receptor was derived from a human donor who had recovered from COVID-19. The sequencing used CD4+ T cells from blood, cultured in vitro, collected after SARS-CoV-2 vaccination. CDR3 protein: CASSYRQGEAFF. The CDR3 coding sequence is TGTGCCAGCAGTTATCGGCAGGGCGAAGCTTTCTTT.